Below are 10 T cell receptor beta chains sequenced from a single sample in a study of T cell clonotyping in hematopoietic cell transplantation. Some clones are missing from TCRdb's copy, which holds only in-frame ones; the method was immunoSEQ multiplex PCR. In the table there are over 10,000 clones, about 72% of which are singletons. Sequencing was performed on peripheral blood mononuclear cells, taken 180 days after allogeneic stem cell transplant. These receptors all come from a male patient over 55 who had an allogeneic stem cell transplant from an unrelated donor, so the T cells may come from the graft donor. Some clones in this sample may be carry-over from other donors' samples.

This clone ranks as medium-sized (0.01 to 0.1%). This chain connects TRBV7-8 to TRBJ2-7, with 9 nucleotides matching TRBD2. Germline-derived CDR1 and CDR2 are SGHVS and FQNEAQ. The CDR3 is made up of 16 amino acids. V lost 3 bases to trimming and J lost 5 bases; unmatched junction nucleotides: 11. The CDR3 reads CASSLVREGLGDEQYF. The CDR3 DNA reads TGTGCCAGCAGCTTGGTGCGGGAGGGCCTAGGGGACGAGCAGTACTTC.

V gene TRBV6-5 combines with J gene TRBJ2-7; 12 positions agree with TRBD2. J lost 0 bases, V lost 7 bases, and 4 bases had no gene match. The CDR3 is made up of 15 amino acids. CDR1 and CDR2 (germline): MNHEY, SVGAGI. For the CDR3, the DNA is TGTGCCAGCATTTTGACTAGCGGGGGCTCCTACGAGCAGTACTTC. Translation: CASILTSGGSYEQYF.

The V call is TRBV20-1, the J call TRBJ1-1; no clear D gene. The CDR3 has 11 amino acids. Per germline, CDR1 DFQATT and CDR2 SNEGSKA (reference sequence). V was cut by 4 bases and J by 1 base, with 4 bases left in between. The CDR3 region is CSAKGNTEAFF. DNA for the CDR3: TGCAGTGCTAAAGGGAACACTGAAGCTTTCTTT.

CDR3 nucleotides: TGTGCCAGCAGTTACTCAGAGTTGAACGAGCAGTACTTC. Protein sequence: CASSYSELNEQYF. The V call is TRBV6-5, the J call TRBJ2-7; unclear D gene. The CDR3 extends over 13 amino acids. V was cut by 0 bases and J by 5 bases, with 8 bases left in between. Germline V lookup: CDR1 MNHEY, CDR2 SVGAGI.

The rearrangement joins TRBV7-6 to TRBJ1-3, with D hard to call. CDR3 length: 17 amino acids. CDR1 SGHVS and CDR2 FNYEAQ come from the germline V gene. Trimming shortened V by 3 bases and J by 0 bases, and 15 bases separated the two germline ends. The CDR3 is CASSFKTYVPSGNTIYF. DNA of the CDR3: TGTGCCAGCAGCTTTAAAACATACGTCCCCTCTGGAAACACCATATATTTT.

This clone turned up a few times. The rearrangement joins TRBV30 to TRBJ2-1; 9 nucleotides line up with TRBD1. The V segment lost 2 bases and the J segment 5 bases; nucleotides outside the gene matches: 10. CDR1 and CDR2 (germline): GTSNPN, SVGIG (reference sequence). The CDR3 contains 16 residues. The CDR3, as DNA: TGTGCCTGGAGTCCCACCTCCGGGACAGGGAACAATGAGCAGTTCTTC. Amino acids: CAWSPTSGTGNNEQFF.

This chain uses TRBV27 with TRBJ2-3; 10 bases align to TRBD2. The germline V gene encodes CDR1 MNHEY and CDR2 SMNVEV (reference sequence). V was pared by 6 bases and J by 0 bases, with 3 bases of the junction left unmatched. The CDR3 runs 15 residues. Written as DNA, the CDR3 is TGTGCCAGCAGAGGACTAGCGGTTAGCACAGATACGCAGTATTTT. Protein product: CASRGLAVSTDTQYF.

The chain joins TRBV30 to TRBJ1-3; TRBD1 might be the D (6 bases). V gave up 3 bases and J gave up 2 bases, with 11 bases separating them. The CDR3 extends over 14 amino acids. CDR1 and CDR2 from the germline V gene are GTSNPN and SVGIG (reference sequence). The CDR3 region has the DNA TGTGCCTGGAGCCTGGGACATCCTGGAAACACCATATATTTT. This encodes CAWSLGHPGNTIYF.

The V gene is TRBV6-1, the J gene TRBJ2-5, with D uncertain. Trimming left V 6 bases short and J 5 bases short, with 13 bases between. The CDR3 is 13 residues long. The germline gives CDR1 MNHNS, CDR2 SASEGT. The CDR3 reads CASRTAFRETQYF. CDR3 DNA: TGTGCCAGCAGGACCGCGTTTAGGGAGACCCAGTACTTC.

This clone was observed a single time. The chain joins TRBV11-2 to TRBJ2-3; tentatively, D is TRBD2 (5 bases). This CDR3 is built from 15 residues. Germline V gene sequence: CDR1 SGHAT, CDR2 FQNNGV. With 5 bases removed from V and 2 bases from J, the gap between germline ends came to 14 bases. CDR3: CASSPDWANTDTQYF. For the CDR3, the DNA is TGTGCCAGCAGCCCGGACTGGGCTAACACAGATACGCAGTATTTT. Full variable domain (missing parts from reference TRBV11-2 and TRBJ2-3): EAGVAQSPRYKIIEKRQSVAFWCNPISGHATLYWYQQILGQGPKLLIQFQNNGVVDDSQLPKDRFSAERLKGVDSTLKIQPAKLEDSAVYLCASSPDWANTDTQYFGPGTRLTVL.